The 9 T cell receptor beta chains below come from one sample, sequenced in a study of T-cell memory formation after mild COVID-19. TCRdb processed the 5' RACE reads anew with MiXCR; each CDR3 protein has one entry. The table has 350,000 to 500,000 distinct CDR3 sequences, 23% seen once; the top ten hold about 12%. Material for sequencing was PBMCs or a T cell subset sorted from them (not recorded which). Receptor source: an adult woman who had mild COVID-19 (a few samples of this study predate the infection). Cell type and time point are not known.

The CDR3: CASSPDLDTQYF. In DNA form, the CDR3 reads TGCGCCAGCAGCCCGGACCTAGATACGCAGTATTTT. The J gene is TRBJ2-3, the V gene TRBV5-1; D not certain. Germline CDR1 and CDR2: SGHRS and YFSETQ. The CDR3 loop spans 12 amino acids. V was cut by 4 bases and J by 5 bases, with 8 bases left in between.

The V call is TRBV7-6, the J call TRBJ2-5; D gene uncertain. CDR1 is SGHVS, CDR2 FNYEAQ, per germline. This CDR3 region has 14 residues. V was clipped by 5 bases and J by 0 bases, with 10 bases between them. Here the CDR3 reads CASSPGPNQETQYF. For the CDR3, the DNA is TGTGCCAGCAGCCCCGGACCGAACCAAGAGACCCAGTACTTC.

The chain couples TRBV20-1 to TRBJ1-2; 8 positions agree with TRBD1. The CDR3 is 14 amino acids. Germline V gives CDR1 DFQATT, CDR2 SNEGSKA (reference sequence). J was trimmed by 4 bases and V by 6 bases; bases with no gene match: 10. The DNA for the CDR3 is TGCAGTGCCATCGACGAAACAGGGGGCTATGGCTACACCTTC. This encodes CSAIDETGGYGYTF.

The chain employs TRBV5-1 and TRBJ1-6; tentative D call: TRBD1 (5 bases). The V gene's germline CDR1 is SGHRS and CDR2 YFSETQ. This CDR3 is built from 17 residues. V was cut by 4 bases and J by 8 bases, with 22 bases left in between. CDR3 amino acids: CASSPNRWGGKDSPLHF. CDR3 in DNA: TGCGCCAGCAGCCCCAACCGATGGGGGGGGAAGGATTCACCCCTCCACTTT.

The rearrangement links TRBV19 to TRBJ1-2; D unclear. Germline CDR1 is LNHDA and CDR2 is SQIVND (reference sequence). V was cut by 5 bases and J by 5 bases, with 9 bases left in between. CDR3 length equals 12 residues. DNA of the CDR3: TGTGCCAGTAGTGGAGGGTGGTATGGCTACACCTTC. This encodes CASSGGWYGYTF.

This clonotype appeared a few times. This sequence joins TRBV5-1 and TRBJ2-1; 8 bases are shared with TRBD2. V dropped 7 bases and J dropped 10; count of bases not matched to a gene: 19. Germline lookup yields CDR1 SGHRS and CDR2 YFSETQ. This CDR3 region has 16 residues. As DNA, the CDR3 is TGCGCCAGCGCATATGCGGGACTAGGCCACTCGCGGGAGCAGTTCTTC. Protein product: CASAYAGLGHSREQFF.

In DNA form, the CDR3 reads TGTGCCAGCAGCGTAGAGTGGGACAGCTACGAGCAGTACTTC. Protein sequence: CASSVEWDSYEQYF. The chain uses TRBV9 and TRBJ2-7, with 7 bases that match TRBD1. The CDR3 covers 14 residues. Germline loops: CDR1 SGDLS, CDR2 YYNGEE. The trim removed 0 bases at V and 3 bases at J, leaving 3 bases unmatched.

The V and J genes are TRBV7-9 and TRBJ2-1, with TRBD2 as a possible D gene (5 bases). The V end lost 5 bases, the J end lost 1 base, and 21 bases lay between the germline ends. The germline CDR1 and CDR2 sequences are SEHNR and FQNEAQ (reference sequence). The CDR3 sequence is 18 residues long. The CDR3 sequence: CASSHNGRTLISYNEQFF. In DNA, the CDR3 is TGTGCCAGCAGCCATAATGGACGGACTCTTATTTCCTACAATGAGCAGTTCTTC.

This rearrangement joins TRBV24-1 to TRBJ2-2; possible D gene TRBD2, 5 bases. V shed 9 bases and J shed 7 bases, with 20 bases lying between them. CDR3 length: 15 residues. Germline values: CDR1 KGHDR, CDR2 SFDVKD. In DNA, the CDR3 is TGTGCCACCTCTCTCCAGGCGGGCTGGAGCGGGGAGCTGTTTTTT. Encoded protein: CATSLQAGWSGELFF.